This TCR beta chain was recovered during a study of T and B cells in COVID-19 patients. Study overall: Comorbidities linked to unfavorable COVID-19 outcome were present in about 90% of the 20 active-infection patients.

BIOMED2 TRB-A/B primer pools were used in multiplex TRB PCR. Each CDR3 protein gets one entry after TCRdb re-called the multiplex PCR reads with MiXCR. The sample comprises over a thousand distinct CDR3 sequences, 21% of which are singletons, and about two thirds rests with the top ten. Study-wide points: Clonality of TRB repertoires was high in active COVID-19; recovery brought above-healthy diversity and richness. Patients with COVID-19 reportedly showed strongly skewed T cell receptor beta variable and joining gene usage.

TRB was amplified from about 260-540 ng of blood genomic DNA. By its share, this clonotype is medium-sized. Antigen specificity is unknown. After removal of 3 bases from V and 0 bases from J, the junction contained 5 bases not matched to a gene. This CDR3 is 16 amino acids long. Germline loops: CDR1 SGHNT, CDR2 YYREEE (reference sequence). The TCR sequence derives from a human donor with active COVID-19. The donor label of this sample is uncertain. Sequencing input: blood. The chain employs TRBV5-4 and TRBJ2-2; 7 nucleotides agree with TRBD2. The CDR3 nucleotides read TGTGCCAGCAGCTCTAACCTAGCGGCGAACACCGGGGAGCTGTTTTTT. It is translated as CASSSNLAANTGELFF.